This T cell receptor (beta chain) was sequenced in a study of cytomegalovirus exposure and HLA in healthy donors. Study results and limitations: Earlier analysis yielded a pattern in which most TCR beta V segments were productive about 90% or about 30% of the time.

In this sample, this clone turned up a few times. Antigen: not known. Both 60 Vbeta primers and 13 Jbeta primers went into the PCR. In the original processing: Unique TCR beta chains totaled approximately 83 million in a later count, with roughly 11 million of them shared. Using immunoSEQ multiplex PCR, the repertoire was profiled, and TCRdb retains in-frame clones only, with some absent. Clonal size and the V and J genes are those of that table, whereas D and trimming came from the DNA. The table lists around 120,000 clones, 82% of them singletons, with approximately 2.8% in the top ten. The sequenced sample consisted of PBMCs. The clonotype was recovered from a boy aged 2 to 10 in good health and CMV-seronegative.

The CDR3 here is CASSESLDSSYEQYF. The DNA of the CDR3 is TGTGCCAGCAGTGAGTCCCTGGACAGCTCCTACGAGCAGTACTTC. The chain links TRBV6-1 to TRBJ2-7; D may be TRBD1 (6 bases). CDR3 length: 15 amino acids. V was pared by 3 bases and J by 0 bases, with 12 bases between. CDR1 and CDR2 (germline): MNHNS, SASEGT.